This T cell receptor beta chain was captured by sequencing in a study of T cell repertoires in cytomegalovirus infection. As for the study in general: Matching HLA type and CMV infection were both indicated by public TCR beta signatures.

This clonotype occurred a few times. TCRdb re-called the reads with MiXCR, one entry per CDR3 protein. This sample yields roughly 720,000 distinct CDR3 sequences, of which less than 40% are seen a single time; around 3% belongs to the top ten. CDR1 and CDR2 (germline): SGHNT, YYREEE (reference sequence). After removal of 4 bases from V and 8 bases from J, the junction contained 14 bases not matched to a gene. This CDR3 spans 15 amino acids. The source of this sequence is a human donor in good health (CMV status not recorded). Some clones in this sample may be carry-over from other donors' samples. The material sequenced was PBMCs. The chain employs TRBV5-4 and TRBJ1-2; 7 bases fit TRBD1. CDR3 amino acids: CASSQETGRHVGYTF. The CDR3 region has the DNA TGTGCCAGCAGCCAAGAGACAGGGCGGCATGTCGGCTACACCTTC.